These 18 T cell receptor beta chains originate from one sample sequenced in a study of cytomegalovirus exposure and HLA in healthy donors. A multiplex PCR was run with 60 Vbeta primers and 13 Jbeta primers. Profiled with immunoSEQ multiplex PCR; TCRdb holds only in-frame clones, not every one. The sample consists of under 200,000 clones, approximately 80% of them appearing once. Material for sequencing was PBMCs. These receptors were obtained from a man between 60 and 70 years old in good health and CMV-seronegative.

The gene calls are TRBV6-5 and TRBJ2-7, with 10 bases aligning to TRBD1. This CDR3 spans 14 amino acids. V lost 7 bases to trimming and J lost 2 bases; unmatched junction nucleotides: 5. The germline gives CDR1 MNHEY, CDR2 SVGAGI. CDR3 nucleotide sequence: TGTGCCAGCAATCCGGGACAGGGGACCTACGAGCAGTACTTC. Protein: CASNPGQGTYEQYF.

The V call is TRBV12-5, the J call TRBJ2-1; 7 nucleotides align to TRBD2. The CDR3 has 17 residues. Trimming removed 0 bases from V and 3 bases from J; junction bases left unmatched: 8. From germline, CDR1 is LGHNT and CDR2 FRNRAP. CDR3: CASGLVLGRGYYNEQFF. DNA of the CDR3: TGTGCTAGTGGTTTGGTACTCGGGCGGGGGTACTACAATGAGCAGTTCTTC.

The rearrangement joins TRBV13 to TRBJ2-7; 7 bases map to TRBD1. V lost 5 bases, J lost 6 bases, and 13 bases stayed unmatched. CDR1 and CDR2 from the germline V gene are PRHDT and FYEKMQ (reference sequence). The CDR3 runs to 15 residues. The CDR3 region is CASSAPGQSTPEQYF. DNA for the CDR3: TGTGCCAGCAGCGCGCCGGGACAGAGCACTCCCGAGCAGTACTTC.

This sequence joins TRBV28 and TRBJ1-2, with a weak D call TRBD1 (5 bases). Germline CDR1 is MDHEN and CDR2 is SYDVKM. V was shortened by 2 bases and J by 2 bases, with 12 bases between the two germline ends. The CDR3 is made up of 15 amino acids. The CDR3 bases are TGTGCCAGCAGTTTAGGGGGACTCAGAAACTATGGCTACACCTTC. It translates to CASSLGGLRNYGYTF.

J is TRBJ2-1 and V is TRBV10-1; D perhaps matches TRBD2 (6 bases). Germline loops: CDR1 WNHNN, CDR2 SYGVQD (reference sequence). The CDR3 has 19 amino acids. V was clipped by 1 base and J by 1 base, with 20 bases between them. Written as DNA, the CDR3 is TGCGCCAGCAGTGAGTATCGGCTAGCGATTCCTAAGTCCTACAATGAGCAGTTCTTC. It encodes CASSEYRLAIPKSYNEQFF.

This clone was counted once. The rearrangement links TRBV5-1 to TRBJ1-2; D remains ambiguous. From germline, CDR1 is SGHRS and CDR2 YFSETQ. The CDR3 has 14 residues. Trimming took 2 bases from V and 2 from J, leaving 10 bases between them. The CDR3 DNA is TGCGCCAGCAGCTTAACATCTCCCAACTATGGCTACACCTTC. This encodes CASSLTSPNYGYTF.

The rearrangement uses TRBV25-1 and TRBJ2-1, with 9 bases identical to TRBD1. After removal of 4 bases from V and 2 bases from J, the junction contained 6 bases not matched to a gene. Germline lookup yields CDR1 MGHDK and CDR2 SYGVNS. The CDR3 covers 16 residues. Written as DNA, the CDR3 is TGTGCCAGCAGTGCATCCGGGACAGGGACCTACAATGAGCAGTTCTTC. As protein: CASSASGTGTYNEQFF.

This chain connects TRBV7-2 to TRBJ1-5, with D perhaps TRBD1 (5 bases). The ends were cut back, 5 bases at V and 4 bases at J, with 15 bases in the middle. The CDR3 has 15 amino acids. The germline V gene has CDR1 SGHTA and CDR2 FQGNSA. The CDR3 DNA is TGTGCCAGCAGCCGGAAGACAGCAGAGAATCAGCCCCAGCATTTT. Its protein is CASSRKTAENQPQHF.

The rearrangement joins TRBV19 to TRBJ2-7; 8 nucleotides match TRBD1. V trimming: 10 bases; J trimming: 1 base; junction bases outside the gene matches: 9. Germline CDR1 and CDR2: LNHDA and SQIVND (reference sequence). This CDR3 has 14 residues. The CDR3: CATRGRGPSYEQYF. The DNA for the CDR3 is TGTGCCACCCGGGGCAGGGGGCCTTCCTACGAGCAGTACTTC.

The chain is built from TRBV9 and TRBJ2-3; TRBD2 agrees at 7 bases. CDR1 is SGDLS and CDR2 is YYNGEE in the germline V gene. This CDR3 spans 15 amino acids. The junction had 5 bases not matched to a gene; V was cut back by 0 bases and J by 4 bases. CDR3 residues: CASSVVGGGADTQYF. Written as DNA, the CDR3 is TGTGCCAGCAGCGTAGTCGGTGGGGGGGCAGATACGCAGTATTTT.

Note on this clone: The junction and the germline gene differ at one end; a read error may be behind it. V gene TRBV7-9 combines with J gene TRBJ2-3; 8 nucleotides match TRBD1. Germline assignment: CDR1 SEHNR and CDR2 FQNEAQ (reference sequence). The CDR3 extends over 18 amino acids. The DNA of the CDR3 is TGTTCCAGCAGCCACAATACGGGACAGGAGAGCATTATAGATACGCAGTATTTT. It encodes CSSSHNTGQESIIDTQYF. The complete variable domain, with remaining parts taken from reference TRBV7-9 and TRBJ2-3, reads DTGVSQNPRHKITKRGQNVTFRCDPISEHNRLYWYRQTLGQGPEFLTYFQNEAQLEKSRLLSDRFSAERPKGSFSTLEIQRTEQGDSAMYLCSSSHNTGQESIIDTQYFGPGTRLTVL.

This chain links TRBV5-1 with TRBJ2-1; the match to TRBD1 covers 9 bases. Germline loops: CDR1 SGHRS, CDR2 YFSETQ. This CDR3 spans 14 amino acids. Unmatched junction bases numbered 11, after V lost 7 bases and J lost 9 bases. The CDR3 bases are TGCGCCAGCGGTCAGGGACAGGGATACGCTGAGCAGTTCTTC. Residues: CASGQGQGYAEQFF. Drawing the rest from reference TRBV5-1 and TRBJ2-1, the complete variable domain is KAGVTQTPRYLIKTRGQQVTLSCSPISGHRSVSWYQQTPGQGLQFLFEYFSETQRNKGNFPGRFSGRQFSNSRSEMNVSTLELGDSALYLCASGQGQGYAEQFFGPGTRLTVL.

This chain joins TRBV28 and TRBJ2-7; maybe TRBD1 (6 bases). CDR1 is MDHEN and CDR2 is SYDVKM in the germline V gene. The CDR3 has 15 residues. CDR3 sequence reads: CGCTDSGQINYEQYF. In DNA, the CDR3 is TGTGGGTGCACTGACTCCGGACAGATCAACTACGAGCAGTACTTC.

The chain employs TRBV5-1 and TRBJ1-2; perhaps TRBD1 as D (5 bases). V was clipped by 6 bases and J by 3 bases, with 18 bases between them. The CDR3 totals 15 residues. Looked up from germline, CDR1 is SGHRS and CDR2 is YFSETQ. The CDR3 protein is CASNAVAGSDYGYTF. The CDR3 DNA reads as TGCGCCAGCAACGCAGTGGCAGGGTCGGACTATGGCTACACCTTC.

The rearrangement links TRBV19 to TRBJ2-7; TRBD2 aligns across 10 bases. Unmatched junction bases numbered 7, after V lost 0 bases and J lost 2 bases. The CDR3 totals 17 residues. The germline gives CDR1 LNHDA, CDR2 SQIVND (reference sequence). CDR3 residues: CASSIDSGTSATYEQYF. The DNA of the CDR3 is TGTGCCAGTAGTATAGACTCCGGGACTAGCGCGACCTACGAGCAGTACTTC.

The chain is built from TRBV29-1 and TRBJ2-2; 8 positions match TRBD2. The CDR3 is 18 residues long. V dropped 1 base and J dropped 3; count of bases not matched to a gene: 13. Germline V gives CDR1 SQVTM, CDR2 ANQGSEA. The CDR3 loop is CSVEVRGGAGADTGELFF. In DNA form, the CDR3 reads TGCAGCGTTGAAGTTAGGGGGGGAGCGGGAGCGGACACCGGGGAGCTGTTTTTT.

CDR3 nucleotide sequence: TGTGCCAGCAGCCAAGTTCCGAACCCACCGTTGGTAGCTTGGCGAGATACGCAGTATTTT. Translating it yields CASSQVPNPPLVAWRDTQYF. The rearrangement uses TRBV14 and TRBJ2-3; D gene unclear. Germline-derived CDR1 and CDR2 are SGHDN and FVKESK. The CDR3 runs to 20 residues. V was pared by 1 base and J by 5 bases, with 28 bases between.

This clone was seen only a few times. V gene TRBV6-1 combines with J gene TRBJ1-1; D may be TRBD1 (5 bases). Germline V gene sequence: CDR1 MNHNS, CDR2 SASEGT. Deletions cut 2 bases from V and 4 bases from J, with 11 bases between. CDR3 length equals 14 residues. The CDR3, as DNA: TGTGCCAGCAGTGAATTGGCAGGGCCCACTGAAGCTTTCTTT. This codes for CASSELAGPTEAFF.